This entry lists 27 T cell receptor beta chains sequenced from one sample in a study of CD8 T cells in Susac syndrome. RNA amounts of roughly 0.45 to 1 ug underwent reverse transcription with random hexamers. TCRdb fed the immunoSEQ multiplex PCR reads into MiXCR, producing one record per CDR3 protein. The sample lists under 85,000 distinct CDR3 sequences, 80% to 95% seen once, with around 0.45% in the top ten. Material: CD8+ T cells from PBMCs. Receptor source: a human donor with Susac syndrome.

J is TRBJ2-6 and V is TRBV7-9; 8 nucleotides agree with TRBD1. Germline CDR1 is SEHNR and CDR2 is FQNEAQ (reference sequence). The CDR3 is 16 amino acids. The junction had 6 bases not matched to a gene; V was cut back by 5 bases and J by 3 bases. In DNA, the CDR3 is TGTGCCAGCAGCCGGTGGACAGGGAATGGGGCCAACGTCCTGACTTTC. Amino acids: CASSRWTGNGANVLTF.

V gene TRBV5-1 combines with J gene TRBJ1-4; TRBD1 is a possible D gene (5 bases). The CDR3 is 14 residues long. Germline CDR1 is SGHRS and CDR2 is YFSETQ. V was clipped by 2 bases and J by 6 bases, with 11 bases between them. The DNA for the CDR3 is TGCGCCAGCAGCTTTCAGGGTAGGGATGAAAAACTGTTTTTT. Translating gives CASSFQGRDEKLFF.

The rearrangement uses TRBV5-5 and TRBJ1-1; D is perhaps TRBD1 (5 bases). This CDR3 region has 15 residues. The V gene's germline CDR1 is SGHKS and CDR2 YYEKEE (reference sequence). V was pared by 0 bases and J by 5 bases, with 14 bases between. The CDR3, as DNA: TGTGCCAGCAGCTTGGTCACCGCAGGGTTGACTGAAGCTTTCTTT. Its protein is CASSLVTAGLTEAFF.

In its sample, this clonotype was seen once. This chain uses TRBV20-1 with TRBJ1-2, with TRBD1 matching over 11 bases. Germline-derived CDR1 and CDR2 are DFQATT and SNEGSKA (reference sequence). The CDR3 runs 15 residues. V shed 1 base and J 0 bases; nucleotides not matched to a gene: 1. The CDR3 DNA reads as TGCAGTGCTAGAGGGACAGGGGGCCCTAACTATGGCTACACCTTC. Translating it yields CSARGTGGPNYGYTF.

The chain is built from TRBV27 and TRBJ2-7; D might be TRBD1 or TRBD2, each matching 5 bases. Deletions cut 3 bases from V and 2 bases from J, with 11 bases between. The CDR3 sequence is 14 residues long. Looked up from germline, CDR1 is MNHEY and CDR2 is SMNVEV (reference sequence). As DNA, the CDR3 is TGTGCCAGCAGTTTCGCAGGGAGCACCTACGAGCAGTACTTC. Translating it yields CASSFAGSTYEQYF.

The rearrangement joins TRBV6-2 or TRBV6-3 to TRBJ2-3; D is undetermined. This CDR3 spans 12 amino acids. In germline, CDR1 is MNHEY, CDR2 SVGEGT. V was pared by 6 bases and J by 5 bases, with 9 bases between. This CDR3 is CASSQTLDTQYF. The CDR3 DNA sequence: TGTGCCAGCAGCCAGACTCTAGATACGCAGTATTTT.

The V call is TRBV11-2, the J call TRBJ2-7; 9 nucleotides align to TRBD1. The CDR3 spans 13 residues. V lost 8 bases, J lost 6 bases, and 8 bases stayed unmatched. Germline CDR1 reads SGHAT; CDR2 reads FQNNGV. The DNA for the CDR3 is TGTGCCAGCGGGAGGACAGGGGATGGCGAGCAGTACTTC. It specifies CASGRTGDGEQYF.

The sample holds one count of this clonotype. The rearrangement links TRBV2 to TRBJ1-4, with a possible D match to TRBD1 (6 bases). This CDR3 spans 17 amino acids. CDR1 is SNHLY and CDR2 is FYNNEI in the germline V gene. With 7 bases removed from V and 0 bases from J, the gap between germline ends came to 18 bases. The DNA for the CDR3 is TGTGCCAGCAATTCGGTGGGGACACTTGCAACTAATGAAAAACTGTTTTTT. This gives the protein CASNSVGTLATNEKLFF.

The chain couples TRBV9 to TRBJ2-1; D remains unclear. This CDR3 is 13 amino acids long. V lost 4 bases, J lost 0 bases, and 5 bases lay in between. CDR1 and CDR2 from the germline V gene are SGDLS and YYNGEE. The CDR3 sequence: CASSPSSYNEQFF. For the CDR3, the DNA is TGTGCCAGCAGCCCGAGCTCCTACAATGAGCAGTTCTTC.

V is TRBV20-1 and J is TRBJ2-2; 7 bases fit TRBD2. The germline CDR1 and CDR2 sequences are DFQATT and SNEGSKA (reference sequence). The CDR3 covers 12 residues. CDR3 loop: CSAGENTGELFF. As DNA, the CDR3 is TGCAGCGCGGGGGAAAACACCGGGGAGCTGTTTTTT.

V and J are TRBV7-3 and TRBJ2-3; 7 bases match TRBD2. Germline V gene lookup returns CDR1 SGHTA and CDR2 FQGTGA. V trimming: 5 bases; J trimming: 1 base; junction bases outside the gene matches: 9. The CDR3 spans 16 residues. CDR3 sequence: CASSLGLSSRTDTQYF. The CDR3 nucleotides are TGTGCCAGCAGCCTGGGACTATCCTCCCGCACAGATACGCAGTATTTT.

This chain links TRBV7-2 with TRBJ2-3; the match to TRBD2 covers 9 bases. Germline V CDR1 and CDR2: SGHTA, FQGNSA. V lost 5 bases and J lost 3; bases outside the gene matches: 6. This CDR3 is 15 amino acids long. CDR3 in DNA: TGTGCCAGCAGCCAGGCGGGGGGGAGGACAGATACGCAGTATTTT. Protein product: CASSQAGGRTDTQYF.

CDR3 bases: TGTGCCAGCAGCTTAGCCCCCCTCAGGGGCACTGGAAACACCATATATTTT. It translates to CASSLAPLRGTGNTIYF. The chain carries TRBV7-2 and TRBJ1-3, with D tentatively TRBD1 (6 bases). The CDR3 length is 17 residues. Germline V gives CDR1 SGHTA, CDR2 FQGNSA. The V and J ends lost 0 bases and 2 bases respectively, with 14 bases between them.

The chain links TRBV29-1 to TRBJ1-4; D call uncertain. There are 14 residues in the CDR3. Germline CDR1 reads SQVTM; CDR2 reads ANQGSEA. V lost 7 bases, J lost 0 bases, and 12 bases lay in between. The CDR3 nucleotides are TGCAGCGCCCAAGGATTTGCAACTAATGAAAAACTGTTTTTT. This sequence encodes CSAQGFATNEKLFF.

The CDR3 reads CSVMGQTYNEQFF. CDR3 DNA sequence: TGCAGCGTTATGGGACAGACCTACAATGAGCAGTTCTTC. This chain uses TRBV29-1 with TRBJ2-1; 7 nucleotides align to TRBD1. Germline CDR1 and CDR2: SQVTM and ANQGSEA. Trimming removed 5 bases from V and 2 bases from J; junction bases left unmatched: 3. This CDR3 is 13 amino acids long.

The CDR3 region has the DNA TGTGCCTGGAGTTCAGGGGGGCATAATCAGCCCCAGCATTTT. Residues: CAWSSGGHNQPQHF. The rearrangement links TRBV30 to TRBJ1-5; 7 bases are shared with TRBD1. Germline V gene data show CDR1 as GTSNPN and CDR2 as SVGIG (reference sequence). V shed 2 bases, J shed 4 bases, and the junction held 5 bases outside the gene matches. This CDR3 region has 14 residues.

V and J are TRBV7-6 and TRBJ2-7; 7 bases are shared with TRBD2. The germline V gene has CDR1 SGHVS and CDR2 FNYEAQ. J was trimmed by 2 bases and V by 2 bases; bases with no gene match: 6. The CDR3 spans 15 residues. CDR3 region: CASSLILSGTYEQYF. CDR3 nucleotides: TGTGCCAGCAGCTTAATCTTAAGCGGGACCTACGAGCAGTACTTC.

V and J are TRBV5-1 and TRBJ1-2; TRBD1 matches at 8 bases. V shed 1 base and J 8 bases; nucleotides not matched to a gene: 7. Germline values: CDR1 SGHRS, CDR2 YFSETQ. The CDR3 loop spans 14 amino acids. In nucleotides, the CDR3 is TGCGCCAGCAGCTTGTCCCAGGGGGCAGGGGGCTACACCTTC. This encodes CASSLSQGAGGYTF.

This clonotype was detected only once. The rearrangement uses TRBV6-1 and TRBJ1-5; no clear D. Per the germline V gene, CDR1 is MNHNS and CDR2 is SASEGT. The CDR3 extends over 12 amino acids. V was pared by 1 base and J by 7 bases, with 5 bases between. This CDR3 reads CASSEEMQPQHF. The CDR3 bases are TGTGCCAGCAGTGAAGAGATGCAGCCCCAGCATTTT.

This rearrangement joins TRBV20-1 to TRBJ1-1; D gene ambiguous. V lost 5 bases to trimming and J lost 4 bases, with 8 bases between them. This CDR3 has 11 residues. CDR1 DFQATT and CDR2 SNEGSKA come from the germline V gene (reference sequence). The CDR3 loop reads CSARWSTEAFF. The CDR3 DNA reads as TGCAGTGCTCGCTGGAGCACTGAAGCTTTCTTT.

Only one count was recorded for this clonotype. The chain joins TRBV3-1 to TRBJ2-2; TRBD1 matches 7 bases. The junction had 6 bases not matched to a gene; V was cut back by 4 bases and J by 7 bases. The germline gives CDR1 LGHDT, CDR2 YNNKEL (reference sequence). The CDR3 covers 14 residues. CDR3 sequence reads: CASSLHRGRGELFF. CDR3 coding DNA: TGTGCCAGCAGCCTACACAGGGGACGCGGGGAGCTGTTTTTT.

CDR3 protein: CASRPSSYNEQFF. DNA for the CDR3: TGTGCCAGCAGGCCCAGCTCCTACAATGAGCAGTTCTTC. V usage is TRBV7-8 and J usage is TRBJ2-1, with D hard to call. The V end lost 6 bases, the J end lost 0 bases, and 6 bases lay between the germline ends. This CDR3 region has 13 residues. Germline V CDR1 and CDR2: SGHVS, FQNEAQ.

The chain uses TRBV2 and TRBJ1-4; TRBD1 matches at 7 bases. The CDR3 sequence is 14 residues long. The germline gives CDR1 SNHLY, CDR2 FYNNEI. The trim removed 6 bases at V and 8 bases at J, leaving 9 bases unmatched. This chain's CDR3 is CASSPGDSSEKLFF. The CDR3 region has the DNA TGTGCCAGCAGCCCAGGGGACAGCTCCGAAAAACTGTTTTTT. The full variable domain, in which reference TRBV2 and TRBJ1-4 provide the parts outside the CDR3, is EPEVTQTPSHQVTQMGQEVILRCVPISNHLYFYWYRQILGQKVEFLVSFYNNEISEKSEIFDDQFSVERPDGSNFTLKIRSTKLEDSAMYFCASSPGDSSEKLFFGSGTQLSVL.

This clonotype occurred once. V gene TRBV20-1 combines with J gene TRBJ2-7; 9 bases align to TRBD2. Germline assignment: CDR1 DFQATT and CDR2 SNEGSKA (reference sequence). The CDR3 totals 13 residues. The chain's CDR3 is CSVWGLAETEQYF. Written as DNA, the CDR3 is TGCAGCGTCTGGGGACTAGCTGAAACCGAGCAGTACTTC.

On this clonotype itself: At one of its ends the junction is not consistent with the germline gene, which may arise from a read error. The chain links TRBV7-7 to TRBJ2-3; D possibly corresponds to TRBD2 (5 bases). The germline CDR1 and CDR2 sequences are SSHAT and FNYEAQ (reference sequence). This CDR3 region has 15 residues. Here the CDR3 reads CASSQGSGGTDTQYF. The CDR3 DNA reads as TGTGCTAGCAGCCAAGGCTCCGGGGGCACAGATACGCAGTATTTT.

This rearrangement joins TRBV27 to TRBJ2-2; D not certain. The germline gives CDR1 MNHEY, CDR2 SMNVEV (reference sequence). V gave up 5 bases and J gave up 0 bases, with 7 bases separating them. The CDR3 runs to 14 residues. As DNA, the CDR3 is TGTGCCAGCAGTCAGCCCTCGAACACCGGGGAGCTGTTTTTT. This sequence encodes CASSQPSNTGELFF.

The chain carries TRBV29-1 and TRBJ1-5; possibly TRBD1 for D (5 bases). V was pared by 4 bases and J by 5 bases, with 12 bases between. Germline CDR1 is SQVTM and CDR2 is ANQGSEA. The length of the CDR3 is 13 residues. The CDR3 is CSVGDRGDQPQHF. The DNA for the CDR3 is TGCAGCGTTGGGGACCGGGGGGATCAGCCCCAGCATTTT.